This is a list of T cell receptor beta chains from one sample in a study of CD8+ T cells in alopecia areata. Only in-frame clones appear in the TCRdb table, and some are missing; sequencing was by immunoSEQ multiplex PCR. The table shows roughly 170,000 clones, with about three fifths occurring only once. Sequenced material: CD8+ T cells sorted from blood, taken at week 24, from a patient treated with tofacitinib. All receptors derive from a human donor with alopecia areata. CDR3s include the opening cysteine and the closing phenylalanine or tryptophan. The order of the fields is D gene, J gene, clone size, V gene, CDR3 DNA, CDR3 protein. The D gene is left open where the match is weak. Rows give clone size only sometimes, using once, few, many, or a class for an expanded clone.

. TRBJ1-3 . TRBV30 TGTGCCTGTCTTGACTCTCGCTCTGGAAACACCATATATTTT CACLDSRSGNTIYF
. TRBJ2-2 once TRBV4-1 TGCGCCAGCAGCCAAGTTCAGGGGTTGCACACCGGGGAGCTGTTTTTT CASSQVQGLHTGELFF
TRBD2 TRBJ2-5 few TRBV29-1 TGCAGCGTTGTTCGGCTAGGGGGACTAGCCCAAGAGACCCAGTACTTC CSVVRLGGLAQETQYF
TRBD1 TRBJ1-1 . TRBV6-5 TGTGCCAGCAGTTACTCAGAGGGGGCTAGAGCTTTCTTT CASSYSEGARAFF
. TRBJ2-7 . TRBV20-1 TGCAGTGCCGGCGCGGGCGCCGAGCAGTACTTC CSAGAGAEQYF
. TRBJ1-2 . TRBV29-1 TGCAGCCACCCCCATAAGGAGGGCGGGGGCTACACCTTC CSHPHKEGGGYTF
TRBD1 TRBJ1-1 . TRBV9 TGTGCCAGCAGCGTGCAGGGGGCTGAAGCTTTCTTT CASSVQGAEAFF
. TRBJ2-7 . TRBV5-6 TGTGCCAGCAGCTCCGGTTCTACCGAGCAGTACTTC CASSSGSTEQYF
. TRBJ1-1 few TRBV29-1 TGCAGCGTTGAACGACAGGCCTCGAACACTGAAGCTTTCTTT CSVERQASNTEAFF
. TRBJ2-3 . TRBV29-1 TGCAGCGCAACTGCTAGCACAGATACGCAGTATTTT CSATASTDTQYF
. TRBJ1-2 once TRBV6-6 TGTGCCAGCAGTTACCCCGAGGGAGAAAGGGTTCGGCGGCACACCTTC CASSYPEGERVRRHTF
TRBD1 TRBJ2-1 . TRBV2 TGTGCCAGCAGTGTGCCAGGGGGACCTTACAATGAGCAGTTCTTC CASSVPGGPYNEQFF
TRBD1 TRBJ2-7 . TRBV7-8 TGTGCCAGCAGCTTAGTGGACAGGGCGTTCTACGAGCAGTACTTC CASSLVDRAFYEQYF
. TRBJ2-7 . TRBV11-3 TGTGCCAGCAGCCAAGAGGGGGGGAGCTCCTACGAGCAGTACTTC CASSQEGGSSYEQYF
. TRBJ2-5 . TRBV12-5 TGTGCTAGTGGGGGCCGAGAGACCCAGTACTTC CASGGRETQYF
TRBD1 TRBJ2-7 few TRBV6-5 TGTGCCAGCAGTTACTCAGGGACAGTGCTTTACGAGCAGTACTTC CASSYSGTVLYEQYF
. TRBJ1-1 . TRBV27 TGTGCCAGCAGTGAAGTAGGGGACACTGAAGCTTTCTTT CASSEVGDTEAFF
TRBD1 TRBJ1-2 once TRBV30 TGTGCCTGGAGTGTATGGGACAGCTATGGCTACACCTTC CAWSVWDSYGYTF
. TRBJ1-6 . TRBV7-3 TGTGCCAGCAGCCCTATTGGGCTGAGTTCACCCCTCCACTTT CASSPIGLSSPLHF
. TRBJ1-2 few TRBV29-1 TGCAGCGGCAGAACCTCAGGGGCGTTCTATGGCTACACCTTC CSGRTSGAFYGYTF
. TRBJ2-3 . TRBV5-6 TGTGCCAGCAGCTCTGGGAGGGATACGCAGTATTTT CASSSGRDTQYF
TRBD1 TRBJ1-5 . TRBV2 TGTGCCAGCAGTGAGGGGGGACAGGGTTGGAATCAGCCCCAGCATTTT CASSEGGQGWNQPQHF
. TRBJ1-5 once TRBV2 TGTGCCAGCAGTGAGAGTGGACATAGCAATCAGCCCCAGCATTTT CASSESGHSNQPQHF
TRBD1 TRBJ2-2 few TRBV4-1 TGCGCCAGCAGGAGGGACAGGGGTAACACCGGGGAGCTGTTTTTT CASRRDRGNTGELFF
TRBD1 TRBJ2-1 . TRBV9 TGTGCCAGCAGCGTCCCACGACAGGGAGTTGACAATGAGCAGTTCTTC CASSVPRQGVDNEQFF
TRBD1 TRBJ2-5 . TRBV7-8 TGTGCCAGCAGCTCCACAGGGGCTGGGGAGGAGACCCAGTACTTC CASSSTGAGEETQYF
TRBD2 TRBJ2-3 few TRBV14 TGTGCCAGCAGCCTGCCGGGGGGAAGGCCAGATACGCAGTATTTT CASSLPGGRPDTQYF
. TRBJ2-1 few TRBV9 TGTGCCAGCAGCGTAGAGATGCAGAGCCCCTACAATGAGCAGTTCTTC CASSVEMQSPYNEQFF
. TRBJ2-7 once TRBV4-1 TGTGCCAGCAGCCAGGCGGTGGACTGGGAGCAGTACTTC CASSQAVDWEQYF
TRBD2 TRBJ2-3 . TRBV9 TGTGCCAGCAGCCCTGGACTAGTTAACACAGATACGCAGTATTTT CASSPGLVNTDTQYF
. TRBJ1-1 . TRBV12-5 TGTGCTAGTGGTCCCCCCGCTGAAGCTTTCTTT CASGPPAEAFF
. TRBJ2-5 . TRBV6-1 TGTGCCAGCAGTTGGCAGACAATACAAGAGACCCAGTACTTC CASSWQTIQETQYF
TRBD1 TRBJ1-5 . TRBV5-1 TGCGCCAGCAGCTTGGGGGACAGCGCTTATCAGCCCCAGCATTTT CASSLGDSAYQPQHF